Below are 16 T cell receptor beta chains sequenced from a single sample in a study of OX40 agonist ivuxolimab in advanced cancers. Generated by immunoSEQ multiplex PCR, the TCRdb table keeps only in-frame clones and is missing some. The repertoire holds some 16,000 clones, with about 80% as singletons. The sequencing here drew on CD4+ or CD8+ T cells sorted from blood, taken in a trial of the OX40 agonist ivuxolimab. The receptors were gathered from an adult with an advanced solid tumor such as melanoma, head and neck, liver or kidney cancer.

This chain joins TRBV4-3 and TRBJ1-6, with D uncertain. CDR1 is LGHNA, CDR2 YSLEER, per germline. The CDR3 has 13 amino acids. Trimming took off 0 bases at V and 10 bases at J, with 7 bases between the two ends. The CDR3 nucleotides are TGCGCCAGCAGCCAAGATTGGTCCTCACCCCTCCACTTT. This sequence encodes CASSQDWSSPLHF.

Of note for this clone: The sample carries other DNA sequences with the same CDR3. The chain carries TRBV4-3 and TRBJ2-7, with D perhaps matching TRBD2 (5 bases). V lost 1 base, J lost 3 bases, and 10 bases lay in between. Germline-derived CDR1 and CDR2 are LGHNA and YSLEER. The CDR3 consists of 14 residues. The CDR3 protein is CASSQGGGLYEQYF. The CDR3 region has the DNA TGCGCCAGCAGCCAAGGCGGAGGCCTCTACGAGCAGTACTTC.

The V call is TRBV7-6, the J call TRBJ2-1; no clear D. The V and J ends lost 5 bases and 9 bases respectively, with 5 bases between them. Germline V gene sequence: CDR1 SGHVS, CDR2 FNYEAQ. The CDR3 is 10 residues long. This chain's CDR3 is CASSPIEQFF. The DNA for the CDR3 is TGTGCCAGCAGCCCGATTGAGCAGTTCTTC.

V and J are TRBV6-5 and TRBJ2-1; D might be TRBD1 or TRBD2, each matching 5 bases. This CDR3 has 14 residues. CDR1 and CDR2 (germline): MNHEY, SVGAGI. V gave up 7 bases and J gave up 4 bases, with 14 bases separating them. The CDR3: CASKSGTQYNEQFF. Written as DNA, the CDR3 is TGTGCCAGCAAATCCGGGACCCAGTACAATGAGCAGTTCTTC.

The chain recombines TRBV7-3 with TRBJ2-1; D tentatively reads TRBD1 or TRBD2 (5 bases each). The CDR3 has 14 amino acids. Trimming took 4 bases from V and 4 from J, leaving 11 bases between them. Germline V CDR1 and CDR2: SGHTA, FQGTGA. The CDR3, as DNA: TGTGCCAGCAGCTACCGGGACGGATACAATGAGCAGTTCTTC. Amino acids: CASSYRDGYNEQFF. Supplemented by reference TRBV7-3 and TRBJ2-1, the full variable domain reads GAGVSQTPSNKVTEKGKYVELRCDPISGHTALYWYRQSLGQGPEFLIYFQGTGAADDSGLPNDRFFAVRPEGSVSTLKIQRTERGDSAVYLCASSYRDGYNEQFFGPGTRLTVL.

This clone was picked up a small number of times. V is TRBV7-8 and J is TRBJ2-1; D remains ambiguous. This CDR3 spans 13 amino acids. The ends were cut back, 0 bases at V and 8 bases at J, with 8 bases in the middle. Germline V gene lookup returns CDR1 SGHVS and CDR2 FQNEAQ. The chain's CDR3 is CASSLAANYEQFF. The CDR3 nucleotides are TGTGCCAGCAGCTTAGCTGCAAATTATGAGCAGTTCTTC.

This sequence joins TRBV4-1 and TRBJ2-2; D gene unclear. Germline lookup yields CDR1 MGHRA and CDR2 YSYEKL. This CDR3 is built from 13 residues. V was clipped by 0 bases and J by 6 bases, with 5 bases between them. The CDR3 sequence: CASSQDPAGELFF. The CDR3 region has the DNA TGCGCCAGCAGCCAAGATCCGGCCGGGGAGCTGTTTTTT.

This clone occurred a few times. CDR3 sequence: CASSGGEDYEQYF. The CDR3 DNA reads as TGTGCCAGCAGTGGGGGGGAGGACTACGAGCAGTACTTC. V usage is TRBV2 and J usage is TRBJ2-7, with D possibly TRBD2 on 6 matching bases. V lost 4 bases and J lost 3, with 10 bases in between. CDR1 is SNHLY and CDR2 is FYNNEI in the germline V gene. The CDR3 spans 13 residues.

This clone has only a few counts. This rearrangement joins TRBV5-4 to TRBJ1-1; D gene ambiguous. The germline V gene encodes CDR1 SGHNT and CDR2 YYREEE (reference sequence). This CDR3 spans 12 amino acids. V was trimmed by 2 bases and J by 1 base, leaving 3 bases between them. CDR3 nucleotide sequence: TGTGCCAGCAGCTTATGGAACACTGAAGCTTTCTTT. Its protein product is CASSLWNTEAFF.

The CDR3 reads CATLSGNTIYF. CDR3 sequence (DNA): TGTGCCACCCTCTCTGGAAACACCATATATTTT. The chain combines TRBV14 with TRBJ1-3, with D uncertain. V lost 10 bases, J lost 0 bases, and 4 bases lay in between. The CDR3 consists of 11 residues. In germline, CDR1 is SGHDN, CDR2 FVKESK.

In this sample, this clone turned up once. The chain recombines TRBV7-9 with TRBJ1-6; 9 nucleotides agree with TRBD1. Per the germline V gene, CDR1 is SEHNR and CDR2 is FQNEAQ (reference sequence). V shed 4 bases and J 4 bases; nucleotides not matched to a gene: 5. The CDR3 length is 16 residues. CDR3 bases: TGTGCCAGCAGCTCCATTGGGACAGGGTATAATTCACCCCTCCACTTT. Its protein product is CASSSIGTGYNSPLHF.

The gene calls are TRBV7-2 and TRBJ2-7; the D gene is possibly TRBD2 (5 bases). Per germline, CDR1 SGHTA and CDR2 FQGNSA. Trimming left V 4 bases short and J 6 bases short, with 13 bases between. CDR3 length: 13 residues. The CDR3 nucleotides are TGTGCCAGCAGCTCCGTAACTAGTTCCGAGCAGTACTTC. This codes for CASSSVTSSEQYF.

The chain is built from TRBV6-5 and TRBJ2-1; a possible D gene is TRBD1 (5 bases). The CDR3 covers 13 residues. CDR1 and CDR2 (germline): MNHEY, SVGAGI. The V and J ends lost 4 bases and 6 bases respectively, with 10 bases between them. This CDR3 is CASSSNQGNEQFF. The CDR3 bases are TGTGCCAGCAGTTCAAATCAGGGCAATGAGCAGTTCTTC.

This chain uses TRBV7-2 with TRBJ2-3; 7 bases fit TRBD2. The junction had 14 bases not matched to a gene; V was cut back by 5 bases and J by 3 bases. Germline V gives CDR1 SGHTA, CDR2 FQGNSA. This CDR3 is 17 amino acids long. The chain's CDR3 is CASSIIPAGDGTDTQYF. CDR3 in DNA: TGTGCCAGCAGCATAATTCCCGCGGGAGACGGGACAGATACGCAGTATTTT.

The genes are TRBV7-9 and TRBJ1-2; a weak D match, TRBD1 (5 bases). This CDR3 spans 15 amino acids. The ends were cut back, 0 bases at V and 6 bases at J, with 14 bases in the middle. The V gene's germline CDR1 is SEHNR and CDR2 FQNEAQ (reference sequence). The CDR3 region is CASSLAHGRVDGYTF. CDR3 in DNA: TGTGCCAGCAGCTTAGCGCATGGCAGGGTCGATGGCTACACCTTC.

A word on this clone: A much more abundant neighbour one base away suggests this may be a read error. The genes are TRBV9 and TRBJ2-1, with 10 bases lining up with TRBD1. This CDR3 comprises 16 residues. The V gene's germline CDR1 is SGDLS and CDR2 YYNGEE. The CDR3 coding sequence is TGTACCAGCAGCGTAAGGGACAGGGGTATTTACAATGAGCAGTTCTTC. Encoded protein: CTSSVRDRGIYNEQFF.